Following are 28 T cell receptor beta chains from one sample sequenced in a study of T cell responses to AZD1222 COVID-19 vaccine. Profiling relied on immunoSEQ multiplex PCR, and the TCRdb table lists in-frame clones only, not all of them. Of roughly 150,000 clones in the sample, approximately 89% were seen once. Sample: peripheral blood, taken on day 0 of AZD1222 vaccination. The receptors originated from an adult in good health.

CDR3 amino acids: CASSIRGQGPQHF. The DNA of the CDR3 is TGTGCCAGTAGTATAAGGGGCCAAGGGCCCCAGCATTTT. The V gene is TRBV19, the J gene TRBJ1-5; TRBD1 might be the D (5 bases). The length of the CDR3 is 13 residues. The germline V gene has CDR1 LNHDA and CDR2 SQIVND (reference sequence). Trimming cost V 2 bases and J 9 bases, with 11 bases left between them.

This clone appeared a single time. Within the sample, other DNA sequences also encode this same CDR3. This rearrangement joins TRBV6-5 to TRBJ1-1, with a weak D call TRBD1 (6 bases). The ends were cut back, 6 bases at V and 4 bases at J, with 15 bases in the middle. This CDR3 spans 14 amino acids. Per the germline V gene, CDR1 is MNHEY and CDR2 is SVGAGI. The chain's CDR3 is CASRREGGTTEAFF. The CDR3 bases are TGTGCCAGCAGAAGGGAAGGGGGGACCACTGAAGCTTTCTTT.

Only one count was recorded for this clone. This chain connects TRBV27 to TRBJ1-6, with 7 bases matching TRBD1. Trimming removed 5 bases from V and 10 bases from J; junction bases left unmatched: 8. From germline, CDR1 is MNHEY and CDR2 SMNVEV (reference sequence). The CDR3 runs 14 residues. CDR3 nucleotides: TGTGCCAGCAGTCCGGCGACAGGGTGGTCACCCCTCCACTTT. This encodes CASSPATGWSPLHF.

V and J are TRBV19 and TRBJ1-2, with D possibly matching TRBD1 (6 bases). The V and J ends lost 9 bases and 2 bases respectively, with 10 bases between them. This CDR3 spans 12 amino acids. Germline assignment: CDR1 LNHDA and CDR2 SQIVND (reference sequence). The chain's CDR3 is CASTQGNYGYTF. In DNA form, the CDR3 reads TGTGCCAGCACACAGGGAAACTATGGCTACACCTTC.

J is TRBJ2-1 and V is TRBV3-1 (or the pseudogene TRBV3-2), with 11 bases lining up with TRBD2. The germline V gene has CDR1 LGHDT and CDR2 YNNKEL (reference sequence). This CDR3 is built from 16 residues. J gave up 5 bases and V 4 bases, and 7 bases lay outside the gene matches. CDR3: CASSLLAGGSDNEQFF. CDR3 in DNA: TGTGCCAGCAGCCTTCTAGCGGGAGGCTCGGACAATGAGCAGTTCTTC.

The gene calls are TRBV28 and TRBJ1-6; weak D call: TRBD1 (5 bases). The CDR3 consists of 14 residues. The germline V and J ends were trimmed by 6 bases and 6 bases, with 12 bases remaining between them. CDR1 and CDR2 (germline): MDHEN, SYDVKM. Written as DNA, the CDR3 is TGTGCCAGCAGGCGAAGTGGGGGTAATTCACCCCTCCACTTT. It yields the protein CASRRSGGNSPLHF.

The chain joins TRBV5-1 to TRBJ1-1; maybe TRBD1 (6 bases). The V and J ends lost 3 bases and 3 bases respectively, with 15 bases between them. The V gene's germline CDR1 is SGHRS and CDR2 YFSETQ. This CDR3 has 15 residues. The CDR3 bases are TGCGCCAGCAGCTGGAGGGGTAGACAGGACACTGAAGCTTTCTTT. It yields the protein CASSWRGRQDTEAFF. Looking up the rest from reference TRBV5-1 and TRBJ1-1 gives the full variable domain: KAGVTQTPRYLIKTRGQQVTLSCSPISGHRSVSWYQQTPGQGLQFLFEYFSETQRNKGNFPGRFSGRQFSNSRSEMNVSTLELGDSALYLCASSWRGRQDTEAFFGQGTRLTVV.

The rearrangement joins TRBV18 to TRBJ1-2; D ambiguous. The V gene lost 2 bases and the J gene lost 0 bases, with 10 bases spanning the gap. There are 15 residues in the CDR3. CDR1 KGHSH and CDR2 LQKENI come from the germline V gene. The CDR3 sequence is CASSPMRQANYGYTF. The CDR3 nucleotides are TGTGCCAGCTCACCAATGAGGCAAGCTAACTATGGCTACACCTTC.

This clone came up once. V and J are TRBV5-1 and TRBJ1-5; D gene unclear. The CDR3 extends over 15 amino acids. Per germline, CDR1 SGHRS and CDR2 YFSETQ. Trimming left V 1 base short and J 2 bases short, with 10 bases between. CDR3 sequence reads: CASSLWADGNQPQHF. The CDR3 bases are TGCGCCAGCAGCTTGTGGGCAGATGGCAATCAGCCCCAGCATTTT.

The genes are TRBV20-1 and TRBJ2-3; weak D call: TRBD2 (6 bases). Germline V gene data show CDR1 as DFQATT and CDR2 as SNEGSKA (reference sequence). Trimming shortened V by 3 bases and J by 0 bases, and 7 bases separated the two germline ends. This CDR3 contains 13 residues. CDR3 bases: TGCAGTGCTAGTCTAGCGAGCACAGATACGCAGTATTTT. It encodes CSASLASTDTQYF.

The chain is built from TRBV9 and TRBJ2-3; D call uncertain. The CDR3 has 14 residues. Between the trimmed V and J ends, which lost 4 bases and 7 bases, there was a span of 16 bases. Looked up from germline, CDR1 is SGDLS and CDR2 is YYNGEE. The CDR3 nucleotides read TGTGCCAGCAGCCCTGGACCGGGCACGAATACGCAGTATTTT. Its translation: CASSPGPGTNTQYF.

The chain employs TRBV11-3 and TRBJ2-2; 7 nucleotides match TRBD2. V lost 3 bases and J lost 1; bases outside the gene matches: 8. CDR1 SGHNT and CDR2 YENEEA come from the germline V gene. The CDR3 runs 17 residues. CDR3 nucleotide sequence: TGTGCCAGCAGCTTGGGAGGGGTACGGGGGAACACCGGGGAGCTGTTTTTT. This encodes CASSLGGVRGNTGELFF. The whole variable domain, remainder taken from reference TRBV11-3 and TRBJ2-2, is EAGVVQSPRYKIIEKKQPVAFWCNPISGHNTLYWYLQNLGQGPELLIRYENEEAVDDSQLPKDRFSAERLKGVDSTLKIQPAELGDSAVYLCASSLGGVRGNTGELFFGEGSRLTVL.

This clone was picked up a small number of times. The chain recombines TRBV19 with TRBJ1-5; the D is unclear. The V and J ends lost 4 bases and 1 base respectively, with 8 bases between them. The CDR3 consists of 14 residues. Germline V lookup: CDR1 LNHDA, CDR2 SQIVND (reference sequence). DNA of the CDR3: TGTGCCAGTAGTACTGTAGCGAGCAATCAGCCCCAGCATTTT. Translating gives CASSTVASNQPQHF.

V and J are TRBV11-2 and TRBJ2-3, with 9 bases that match TRBD1. This CDR3 region has 15 residues. With 5 bases clipped from V and 4 bases from J, the junction kept 7 bases outside the gene matches. Germline loops: CDR1 SGHAT, CDR2 FQNNGV. The CDR3 loop reads CASSPWDRDSDTQYF. As DNA, the CDR3 is TGTGCCAGCAGCCCATGGGACAGGGACTCAGATACGCAGTATTTT.

The chain joins TRBV10-3 to TRBJ2-7, with a possible D match to TRBD2 (5 bases). With 4 bases removed from V and 7 bases from J, the gap between germline ends came to 17 bases. Germline V gives CDR1 ENHRY, CDR2 SYGVKD. The CDR3 is 14 amino acids. CDR3 region: CAISGATSPGEQYF. In nucleotides, the CDR3 is TGTGCCATCAGTGGGGCTACCTCACCGGGAGAGCAGTACTTC.

The chain uses TRBV27 and TRBJ2-7, with TRBD1 identical over 7 bases. The CDR3 is made up of 13 amino acids. V gave up 4 bases and J gave up 3 bases; unmatched junction bases: 3. Germline loops: CDR1 MNHEY, CDR2 SMNVEV (reference sequence). The CDR3 DNA follows: TGTGCCAGCAGTTGGGGACAGAGCTACGAGCAGTACTTC. This codes for CASSWGQSYEQYF.

The chain is built from TRBV21-1 and TRBJ2-1; the table's D call of TRBD1 was not tested on the DNA. TRBV21-1 is deemed a pseudogene. The CDR3 covers 14 residues. This chain's CDR3 is CASRRTGVNNEQFF. CDR3 bases: TGTGCCAGCCGACGGACAGGGGTTAACAATGAGCAGTTCTTC.

The V gene is TRBV19, the J gene TRBJ2-7, with D uncertain. Germline V gives CDR1 LNHDA, CDR2 SQIVND (reference sequence). CDR3 length equals 13 residues. The V end was cut by 3 bases, the J end by 2 bases, with 8 bases between. CDR3 residues: CASSMRTTYEQYF. The DNA of the CDR3 is TGTGCCAGTAGTATGAGAACCACCTACGAGCAGTACTTC.

The chain joins TRBV6-5 to TRBJ2-7; TRBD1 is a possible D gene (6 bases). Germline V gene sequence: CDR1 MNHEY, CDR2 SVGAGI. Between the trimmed V and J ends, which lost 5 bases and 4 bases, there was a span of 12 bases. The CDR3 consists of 13 residues. The CDR3 region is CASSPDRLYEQYF. The DNA of the CDR3 is TGTGCCAGCAGTCCCGACAGGTTGTACGAGCAGTACTTC.

The chain has TRBV4-1 and TRBJ1-1; D gene uncertain. V was shortened by 2 bases and J by 5 bases, with 9 bases between the two germline ends. Germline lookup yields CDR1 MGHRA and CDR2 YSYEKL. The CDR3 has 13 residues. As DNA, the CDR3 is TGCGCCAGCAGCCAACGGGGTGAGACTGAAGCTTTCTTT. Translating it yields CASSQRGETEAFF.

This chain links TRBV5-1 with TRBJ1-5; 7 nucleotides match TRBD1. Losses at the gene ends were 3 bases for V and 1 base for J; bases not matched to a gene: 4. The germline CDR1 and CDR2 sequences are SGHRS and YFSETQ. The CDR3 has 15 residues. The CDR3 sequence: CASSWSGGSNQPQHF. In DNA, the CDR3 is TGCGCCAGCAGCTGGTCAGGGGGGAGCAATCAGCCCCAGCATTTT.

This chain links TRBV15 with TRBJ2-3; D unresolved. Trimming pared 0 bases from V and 0 bases from J, leaving 7 bases between. Germline loops: CDR1 LNHNV, CDR2 YYDKDF (reference sequence). This CDR3 has 15 residues. Written as DNA, the CDR3 is TGTGCCACCAGCAGAGAAGGGATTAGCACAGATACGCAGTATTTT. Translated: CATSREGISTDTQYF. Full variable domain (remainder filled in from reference TRBV15 and TRBJ2-3): DAMVIQNPRYQVTQFGKPVTLSCSQTLNHNVMYWYQQKSSQAPKLLFHYYDKDFNNEADTPDNFQSRRPNTSFCFLDIRSPGLGDTAMYLCATSREGISTDTQYFGPGTRLTVL.

The chain joins TRBV28 to TRBJ1-3; the D gene is possibly TRBD1 (5 bases). From germline, CDR1 is MDHEN and CDR2 SYDVKM. This CDR3 comprises 14 residues. V lost 3 bases and J 2 bases, leaving 8 bases between the germline ends. In DNA, the CDR3 is TGTGCCAGCAGTTTTCGGGGGGCTGGAAACACCATATATTTT. The encoded protein is CASSFRGAGNTIYF.

V and J are TRBV5-6 and TRBJ2-3, with 13 bases aligning to TRBD2. Germline V gives CDR1 SGHDT, CDR2 YYEEEE. The CDR3 has 15 residues. J lost 7 bases, V lost 2 bases, and 4 bases had no gene match. CDR3 nucleotides: TGTGCCAGCAGCTTCTGGACTAGCGGGAGAAATACGCAGTATTTT. Protein product: CASSFWTSGRNTQYF.

V usage is TRBV24-1 and J usage is TRBJ2-6; 10 bases map to TRBD1. V shed 3 bases, J shed 0 bases, and the junction held 7 bases outside the gene matches. Germline CDR1 reads KGHDR; CDR2 reads SFDVKD. The CDR3 consists of 19 residues. The CDR3: CATSDPGTGDISGANVLTF. As DNA, the CDR3 is TGTGCCACCAGTGATCCCGGGACAGGGGACATCTCTGGGGCCAACGTCCTGACTTTC.

The chain joins TRBV19 to TRBJ2-5; no clear D gene. The germline V gene encodes CDR1 LNHDA and CDR2 SQIVND (reference sequence). Trimming took off 6 bases at V and 7 bases at J, with 18 bases between the two ends. This CDR3 spans 14 amino acids. CDR3: CASSDLLGSGTQYF. The CDR3, as DNA: TGTGCCAGTAGCGACCTGCTAGGCTCCGGGACCCAGTACTTC.

This chain joins TRBV28 and TRBJ1-2, with D tentatively TRBD1 (5 bases). The V gene lost 4 bases and the J gene lost 8 bases, with 14 bases spanning the gap. The germline gives CDR1 MDHEN, CDR2 SYDVKM. The CDR3 spans 13 residues. The chain's CDR3 is CASSYVRAGGYTF. The CDR3, as DNA: TGTGCCAGCAGTTACGTCAGGGCTGGGGGCTACACCTTC.

The chain carries TRBV4-1 and TRBJ2-3; possible D gene TRBD2, 5 bases. The CDR3 loop spans 13 amino acids. Germline CDR1 is MGHRA and CDR2 is YSYEKL. The germline V and J ends were trimmed by 1 base and 7 bases, with 9 bases remaining between them. CDR3 nucleotide sequence: TGCGCCAGCAGCCAAGGGAGCGGTAATACGCAGTATTTT. It codes for CASSQGSGNTQYF.